Detailed here is one T cell receptor (beta chain). The antigen is unknown. The CDR3 consists of 15 residues. Germline CDR1 is MNHEY and CDR2 is SMNVEV (reference sequence). The V gene lost 6 bases and the J gene lost 7 bases, with 21 bases spanning the gap. Some clones are missing from TCRdb's copy, which holds only in-frame ones; the method was immunoSEQ multiplex PCR. The sample lists some 39,000 clones, approximately 83% seen once, with less than 2% in the top ten. The entry originates in a study of Siglec-9 on CD8 T cells in melanoma. Study observations and caveats: Siglec-9 reportedly marks and regulates an effector memory CD8+ T-cell subset apparently accumulating in melanoma tumors.

This chain links TRBV27 with TRBJ1-1, with a possible D match to TRBD1 (5 bases). Sequencing was performed on Siglec-9- CD8+ T cells sorted from blood. This TCR derives from a human donor in good health. The CDR3 protein is CASSPLRVRGGEAFF. Here the CDR3 DNA reads TGTGCCAGCAGCCCCCTGAGAGTTAGGGGAGGTGAAGCTTTCTTT.